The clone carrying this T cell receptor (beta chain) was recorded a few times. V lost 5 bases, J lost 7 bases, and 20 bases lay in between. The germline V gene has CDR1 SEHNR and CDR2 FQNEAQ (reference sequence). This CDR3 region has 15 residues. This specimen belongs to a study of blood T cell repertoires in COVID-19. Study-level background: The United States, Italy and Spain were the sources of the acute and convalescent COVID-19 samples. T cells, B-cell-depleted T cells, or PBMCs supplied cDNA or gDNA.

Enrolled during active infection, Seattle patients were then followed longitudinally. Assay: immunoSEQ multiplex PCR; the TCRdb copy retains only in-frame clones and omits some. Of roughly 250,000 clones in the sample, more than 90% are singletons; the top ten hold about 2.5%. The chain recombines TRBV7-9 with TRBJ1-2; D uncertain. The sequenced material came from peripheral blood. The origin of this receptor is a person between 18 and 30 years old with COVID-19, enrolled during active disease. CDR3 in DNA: TGTGCCAGCAGCCCGGCTGAGGAATATACTGGTGGCTACACCTTC. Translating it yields CASSPAEEYTGGYTF.